This T cell receptor (beta chain) emerged from a study of blood T cell repertoires in COVID-19. Overall study context: Samples came from the United States, Italy and Spain, spanning acute and convalescent COVID-19.

This clone has more than one count but fewer than ten. CDR3 length: 17 amino acids. V shed 2 bases, J shed 2 bases, and the junction held 9 bases outside the gene matches. CDR1 MGHRA and CDR2 YSYEKL come from the germline V gene. Under the authors' procedure: Amplification from reference gene primers served as the basis for estimated nucleated cell counts. Generated by immunoSEQ multiplex PCR, the TCRdb table keeps only in-frame clones and is missing some. V and J calls plus clone size are reproduced from that table; the DNA served to infer D and trimming. The data contain over 150,000 clones, around four fifths of them seen just once; the ten biggest clones take up about 19%.

The sequenced material came from peripheral blood. The receptor comes from a woman aged 70 to 79 who had recovered from COVID-19. The V and J genes are TRBV4-1 and TRBJ2-5; the match to TRBD2 covers 9 bases. CDR3 in amino acids: CASSQTGASGKQETQYF. DNA of the CDR3: TGCGCCAGCAGCCAAACGGGGGCTAGCGGGAAACAAGAGACCCAGTACTTC.